Each of the 24 T cell receptor beta chains below was sequenced from the same sample in a study of blood T cell repertoires in COVID-19. TCRdb's copy holds only in-frame clones and misses some; the assay was immunoSEQ multiplex PCR. Of roughly 200,000 clones listed, approximately 80% are singletons. The sequenced sample was peripheral blood. All receptors derive from a woman older than 75 with COVID-19, enrolled during active disease.

The CDR3 loop is CASSQEGGIGNTIYF. CDR3 sequence (DNA): TGCGCCAGCAGCCAAGAAGGGGGAATTGGAAACACCATATATTTT. V and J are TRBV4-1 and TRBJ1-3; D perhaps matches TRBD1 (6 bases). V was trimmed by 0 bases and J by 3 bases, leaving 9 bases between them. The length of the CDR3 is 15 residues. Germline CDR1 is MGHRA and CDR2 is YSYEKL.

This rearrangement joins TRBV28 to TRBJ2-7; tentatively, D is TRBD2 (6 bases). Germline V lookup: CDR1 MDHEN, CDR2 SYDVKM. V lost 5 bases to trimming and J lost 1 base, with 15 bases between them. CDR3 length: 15 residues. CDR3 coding DNA: TGTGCCAGCAGTCTCCGCGGGGCCGCGTCCTACGAGCAGTACTTC. Translated: CASSLRGAASYEQYF.

This chain joins TRBV19 and TRBJ2-4; D is possibly TRBD2 (7 bases). V gave up 0 bases and J gave up 2 bases, with 11 bases separating them. The CDR3 spans 16 residues. In germline, CDR1 is LNHDA, CDR2 SQIVND (reference sequence). CDR3 protein: CASSIEGGATKNIQYF. For the CDR3, the DNA is TGTGCCAGTAGTATAGAGGGGGGGGCGACCAAAAACATTCAGTACTTC.

J is TRBJ2-2 and V is TRBV7-6, with D possibly matching TRBD2 (7 bases). Germline V gene lookup returns CDR1 SGHVS and CDR2 FNYEAQ. CDR3 size: 16 residues. V lost 2 bases and J lost 7, with 17 bases in between. CDR3 amino acids: CASSLSLGGPNGELFF. In DNA, the CDR3 is TGTGCCAGCAGCTTATCTCTCGGGGGGCCAAACGGGGAGCTGTTTTTT.

This rearrangement joins TRBV7-9 to TRBJ2-3; TRBD2 might be the D (6 bases). Between the trimmed V and J ends, which lost 5 bases and 4 bases, there was a span of 16 bases. There are 15 residues in the CDR3. The germline gives CDR1 SEHNR, CDR2 FQNEAQ (reference sequence). The CDR3 coding sequence is TGTGCCAGCAGCACCCAAGGGCCGGGGGCAGATACGCAGTATTTT. Translating gives CASSTQGPGADTQYF.

About this clone itself: This CDR3 is also generated by other DNA sequences in the sample. The gene calls are TRBV9 and TRBJ1-6, with D maybe TRBD1 (6 bases). Germline-derived CDR1 and CDR2 are SGDLS and YYNGEE. V lost 0 bases and J 0 bases, leaving 10 bases between the germline ends. This CDR3 region has 17 residues. CDR3: CASSVGQGRSYNSPLHF. The CDR3 DNA sequence: TGTGCCAGCAGCGTAGGGCAGGGGCGCTCCTATAATTCACCCCTCCACTTT. Based on the CDR3 plus reference TRBV9 and TRBJ1-6, the full variable domain is DSGVTQTPKHLITATGQRVTLRCSPRSGDLSVYWYQQSLDQGLQFLIQYYNGEERAKGNILERFSAQQFPDLHSELNLSSLELGDSALYFCASSVGQGRSYNSPLHFGNGTRLTVT.

The V call is TRBV6-1, the J call TRBJ1-2, with D hard to call. CDR1 and CDR2 (germline): MNHNS, SASEGT. The V and J ends lost 4 bases and 0 bases respectively, with 9 bases between them. The CDR3 has 14 residues. CDR3 nucleotide sequence: TGTGCCAGCAGTGCAGCTAGCCCTAACTATGGCTACACCTTC. This gives the protein CASSAASPNYGYTF.

This clone has just one count. The CDR3 DNA is TGCGCCAGCAGCTTACGTAGCGGGAACGACTACGAGCAGTACTTC. This encodes CASSLRSGNDYEQYF. The chain joins TRBV5-1 to TRBJ2-7; TRBD2 agrees at 8 bases. Per germline, CDR1 SGHRS and CDR2 YFSETQ. The CDR3 runs to 15 residues. V shed 2 bases and J 3 bases; nucleotides not matched to a gene: 7.

V gene TRBV14 combines with J gene TRBJ2-3; unclear D gene. The CDR3 is made up of 14 amino acids. The V end lost 2 bases, the J end lost 10 bases, and 16 bases lay between the germline ends. Germline values: CDR1 SGHDN, CDR2 FVKESK. CDR3 bases: TGTGCCAGCAGCCAATCGACTGGCGTCTATGCGCAGTATTTT. The encoded protein is CASSQSTGVYAQYF.

This clone came up once. J is TRBJ1-2 and V is TRBV28; D ambiguous. This CDR3 region has 13 residues. The germline gives CDR1 MDHEN, CDR2 SYDVKM. The V gene lost 5 bases and the J gene lost 7 bases, with 14 bases spanning the gap. The CDR3 DNA reads TGTGCCAGCAGTCGGGTGGCGCGGAGTGGCTACACCTTC. As protein: CASSRVARSGYTF.

V is TRBV7-2 and J is TRBJ1-2, with D unclear. V lost 3 bases, J lost 4 bases, and 15 bases lay in between. The germline CDR1 and CDR2 sequences are SGHTA and FQGNSA. This CDR3 is built from 15 residues. CDR3 sequence: CASSFRPTRGYGYTF. As DNA, the CDR3 is TGTGCCAGCAGCTTTAGACCTACCCGCGGCTATGGCTACACCTTC.

The J gene is TRBJ2-5, the V gene TRBV19; possible D gene TRBD2, 5 bases. V was shortened by 3 bases and J by 3 bases, with 8 bases between the two germline ends. The CDR3 spans 13 residues. Germline assignment: CDR1 LNHDA and CDR2 SQIVND (reference sequence). This chain's CDR3 is CASSIRGEETQYF. The CDR3 DNA reads as TGTGCCAGTAGTATCCGGGGAGAAGAGACCCAGTACTTC.

The chain is built from TRBV7-6 and TRBJ2-3; the match to TRBD2 covers 10 bases. The junction had 10 bases not matched to a gene; V was cut back by 2 bases and J by 5 bases. CDR3 size: 17 residues. In germline, CDR1 is SGHVS, CDR2 FNYEAQ. DNA of the CDR3: TGTGCCAGCAGCTTAACCGCCGGTAGCGGGGGGTTAGATACGCAGTATTTT. It encodes CASSLTAGSGGLDTQYF.

This chain links TRBV7-9 with TRBJ1-1; 8 bases are a match to TRBD1. V gave up 2 bases and J gave up 3 bases; unmatched junction bases: 5. CDR3 length equals 15 residues. Germline CDR1 SEHNR, CDR2 FQNEAQ (reference sequence). CDR3 DNA sequence: TGTGCCAGCAGCTTATTCAGGGGGCCTGACACTGAAGCTTTCTTT. As protein: CASSLFRGPDTEAFF.

The chain joins TRBV28 to TRBJ2-3; 13 bases are a match to TRBD2. CDR1 MDHEN and CDR2 SYDVKM come from the germline V gene. The CDR3 extends over 15 amino acids. J was trimmed by 6 bases and V by 8 bases; bases with no gene match: 8. The CDR3 reads CASAAGTSGMDTQYF. The CDR3 DNA reads TGTGCCAGCGCGGCAGGGACTAGCGGGATGGATACGCAGTATTTT.

CDR3 coding DNA: TGTGCCAGCAGCTTGTCCCGGGGGCAAGAGACCCAGTACTTC. The encoded protein is CASSLSRGQETQYF. The chain couples TRBV7-8 to TRBJ2-5; tentative D call: TRBD2 (6 bases). CDR3 length equals 14 residues. Germline CDR1 SGHVS, CDR2 FQNEAQ. Deletions cut 3 bases from V and 2 bases from J, with 10 bases between. The full variable domain, in which reference TRBV7-8 and TRBJ2-5 provide the parts outside the CDR3, is GAGVSQSPRYKVAKRGQDVALRCDPISGHVSLFWYQQALGQGPEFLTYFQNEAQLDKSGLPSDRFFAERPEGSVSTLKIQRTQQEDSAVYLCASSLSRGQETQYFGPGTRLLVL.

The chain combines TRBV29-1 with TRBJ2-3, with a weak D call TRBD2 (5 bases). The germline V gene has CDR1 SQVTM and CDR2 ANQGSEA. The CDR3 is 15 amino acids. Trimming took 6 bases from V and 0 from J, leaving 16 bases between them. The CDR3 loop is CSVTRGQASTDTQYF. CDR3 bases: TGCAGCGTCACCCGCGGGCAGGCTAGCACAGATACGCAGTATTTT.

The V and J genes are TRBV29-1 and TRBJ2-5; TRBD2 matches at 7 bases. After removal of 2 bases from V and 5 bases from J, the junction contained 2 bases not matched to a gene. The length of the CDR3 is 12 residues. Germline V lookup: CDR1 SQVTM, CDR2 ANQGSEA. This CDR3 reads CSVEYGGETQYF. The CDR3 DNA sequence: TGCAGCGTTGAATACGGGGGGGAGACCCAGTACTTC. Filled out from reference TRBV29-1 and TRBJ2-5, the complete variable domain reads SAVISQKPSRDICQRGTSLTIQCQVDSQVTMMFWYRQQPGQSLTLIATANQGSEATYESGFVIDKFPISRPNLTFSTLTVSNMSPEDSSIYLCSVEYGGETQYFGPGTRLLVL.

The genes are TRBV3-1 (or the pseudogene TRBV3-2) and TRBJ1-2; possible D gene TRBD1, 5 bases. There are 12 residues in the CDR3. The germline CDR1 and CDR2 sequences are LGHDT and YNNKEL (reference sequence). Trimming took off 6 bases at V and 7 bases at J, with 12 bases between the two ends. The CDR3 nucleotides are TGTGCCAGCAGTCCTAACGGGGGTGGCTACACCTTC. Amino acid sequence: CASSPNGGGYTF.

The chain employs TRBV5-6 and TRBJ1-5, with D tentatively TRBD1 (5 bases). CDR1 is SGHDT, CDR2 YYEEEE, per germline. V was clipped by 1 base and J by 4 bases, with 12 bases between them. This CDR3 spans 15 amino acids. In DNA, the CDR3 is TGTGCCAGCAGCTTGCGATCAGGGCGTAATCAGCCCCAGCATTTT. Its translation is CASSLRSGRNQPQHF.

The rearrangement joins TRBV6-5 to TRBJ2-7, with 7 positions matching TRBD1. V lost 7 bases to trimming and J lost 2 bases; unmatched junction nucleotides: 11. Germline CDR1 and CDR2: MNHEY and SVGAGI. This CDR3 contains 15 residues. Written as DNA, the CDR3 is TGTGCCAGCACGAGGGACAGATCAGGGGCCTACGAGCAGTACTTC. This sequence encodes CASTRDRSGAYEQYF.

The V gene is TRBV19, the J gene TRBJ1-3; no clear D. V lost 7 bases, J lost 1 base, and 17 bases lay in between. The CDR3 length is 16 residues. Germline V gives CDR1 LNHDA, CDR2 SQIVND (reference sequence). CDR3 nucleotide sequence: TGTGCCAGTACCATTCGGTTCCGTTCATCTGGAAACACCATATATTTT. This gives the protein CASTIRFRSSGNTIYF.

A note on this clone: In the same sample, other DNA sequences code for this CDR3. This rearrangement joins TRBV5-1 to TRBJ1-1, with 9 bases matching TRBD1. V was pared by 5 bases and J by 4 bases, with 3 bases of the junction left unmatched. Per the germline V gene, CDR1 is SGHRS and CDR2 is YFSETQ. The CDR3 sequence is 13 residues long. The CDR3 DNA follows: TGCGCCAGCAGTCCGGGACAGGGCACTGAAGCTTTCTTT. This encodes CASSPGQGTEAFF.

The chain links TRBV5-1 to TRBJ1-1, with D possibly being TRBD1 (6 bases). The CDR3 consists of 15 residues. Germline V lookup: CDR1 SGHRS, CDR2 YFSETQ. The V end was cut by 4 bases, the J end by 1 base, with 14 bases between. For the CDR3, the DNA is TGCGCCAGCAGCCCTCGAGAGACAGGGAACACTGAAGCTTTCTTT. Translation gives CASSPRETGNTEAFF.